One and the same sample provided the 21 T cell receptor beta chains below, sequenced in a study of CD8 T cells in ankylosing spondylitis. TCRdb fed the 5' RACE reads into MiXCR, producing one record per CDR3 protein. The table shows 350,000 to 400,000 distinct CDR3 sequences, with more than 20% occurring only once. The sequenced sample consisted of blood, either unsorted or a sorted T cell fraction (not recorded which). The receptors come from a male donor with ankylosing spondylitis or in good health (not recorded which).

V is TRBV24-1 and J is TRBJ2-1; unclear D gene. Germline V lookup: CDR1 KGHDR, CDR2 SFDVKD. V was cut by 5 bases and J by 7 bases, with 11 bases left in between. This CDR3 comprises 13 residues. CDR3 sequence: CATSGHWVNEQFF. CDR3 DNA: TGTGCCACCAGTGGTCATTGGGTGAATGAGCAGTTCTTC.

The chain carries TRBV9 and TRBJ2-1; the D gene is possibly TRBD2 (6 bases). This CDR3 comprises 14 residues. The V end lost 7 bases, the J end lost 6 bases, and 17 bases lay between the germline ends. In germline, CDR1 is SGDLS, CDR2 YYNGEE. The CDR3 here is CASGPGTGLNEQFF. The CDR3 DNA is TGTGCCAGCGGCCCAGGGACTGGCCTCAATGAGCAGTTCTTC.

The chain is built from TRBV19 and TRBJ1-4, with D possibly being TRBD1 (5 bases). V was cut by 4 bases and J by 2 bases, with 23 bases left in between. The germline V gene has CDR1 LNHDA and CDR2 SQIVND (reference sequence). The CDR3 extends over 19 amino acids. The CDR3 protein is CASSNQGPLGLGTNEKLFF. The CDR3 DNA reads TGTGCCAGTAGTAACCAGGGACCTCTGGGCCTAGGGACTAATGAAAAACTGTTTTTT.

V usage is TRBV20-1 and J usage is TRBJ2-7; 13 bases align to TRBD2. Trimming cost V 5 bases and J 3 bases; bases outside gene matches: 10. From germline, CDR1 is DFQATT and CDR2 SNEGSKA (reference sequence). The CDR3 contains 16 residues. CDR3 in amino acids: CSAAGLAGVERYEQYF. The CDR3 coding sequence is TGCAGTGCTGCCGGACTAGCGGGGGTCGAACGCTACGAGCAGTACTTC.

The rearrangement joins TRBV5-1 to TRBJ2-1; 11 bases fit TRBD2. This CDR3 is 16 amino acids long. V gave up 2 bases and J gave up 2 bases; unmatched junction bases: 3. Germline V gene lookup returns CDR1 SGHRS and CDR2 YFSETQ. The CDR3 here is CASSLLSGGAYNEQFF. CDR3 DNA sequence: TGCGCCAGCAGCTTACTTAGCGGGGGGGCCTACAATGAGCAGTTCTTC.

This clonotype came up a few times. The chain couples TRBV7-2 to TRBJ2-6; D not certain. Germline CDR1 is SGHTA and CDR2 is FQGNSA. With 8 bases removed from V and 1 base from J, the gap between germline ends came to 15 bases. The CDR3 loop spans 16 amino acids. CDR3 in DNA: TGTGCCAGCGAAAAATGGGGTGCTTCTGGGGCCAACGTCCTGACTTTC. Its translation is CASEKWGASGANVLTF. The whole variable domain, remainder taken from reference TRBV7-2 and TRBJ2-6, is GAGVSQSPSNKVTEKGKDVELRCDPISGHTALYWYRQSLGQGLEFLIYFQGNSAPDKSGLPSDRFSAERTGGSVSTLTIQRTQQEDSAVYLCASEKWGASGANVLTFGAGSRLTVL.

This clonotype has a handful of counts. Here the CDR3 reads CAWSVARALELFF. Written as DNA, the CDR3 is TGTGCCTGGAGTGTGGCGAGGGCCTTGGAGCTGTTTTTT. This rearrangement joins TRBV30 to TRBJ2-2, with D possibly being TRBD2 (5 bases). This CDR3 has 13 amino acids. Trimming removed 0 bases at V and 10 bases at J, with 12 bases between. Germline values: CDR1 GTSNPN, CDR2 SVGIG (reference sequence).

This clonotype was seen only a few times. This chain joins TRBV20-1 and TRBJ1-2; D is possibly TRBD1 (6 bases). This CDR3 has 16 residues. Germline V gene lookup returns CDR1 DFQATT and CDR2 SNEGSKA (reference sequence). Trimming shortened V by 2 bases and J by 6 bases, and 22 bases separated the two germline ends. The CDR3 nucleotides are TGCAGTGCTAGACCAACAGGGTATGGGTCTGAGGATGGCTACACCTTC. It encodes CSARPTGYGSEDGYTF.

This chain connects TRBV5-1 to TRBJ2-2; 7 nucleotides match TRBD1. There are 14 residues in the CDR3. Germline assignment: CDR1 SGHRS and CDR2 YFSETQ. The V gene end was trimmed by 0 bases and the J gene end by 6 bases; junction bases not matched to a gene: 2. The DNA of the CDR3 is TGCGCCAGCAGCTTGGACAGGGGTTCCGGGGAGCTGTTTTTT. Protein sequence: CASSLDRGSGELFF. The full variable domain, completed using reference TRBV5-1 and TRBJ2-2, is KAGVTQTPRYLIKTRGQQVTLSCSPISGHRSVSWYQQTPGQGLQFLFEYFSETQRNKGNFPGRFSGRQFSNSRSEMNVSTLELGDSALYLCASSLDRGSGELFFGEGSRLTVL.

This clonotype has only a few counts. This chain connects TRBV12-3 or TRBV12-4 to TRBJ2-7; D tentatively reads TRBD1 or TRBD2 (5 bases each). CDR3 length: 15 amino acids. V gave up 5 bases and J gave up 4 bases, with 18 bases separating them. The CDR3 reads CASSPWGTERYEQYF. The CDR3 DNA follows: TGTGCCAGCAGTCCTTGGGGGACGGAGCGATACGAGCAGTACTTC.

The genes are TRBV20-1 and TRBJ2-3, with 13 bases that match TRBD2. V was clipped by 6 bases and J by 2 bases; unmatched bases: 8. Germline lookup yields CDR1 DFQATT and CDR2 SNEGSKA (reference sequence). This CDR3 is built from 16 residues. CDR3 region: CSAARTSGGSTDTQYF. DNA for the CDR3: TGCAGTGCCGCCCGGACTAGCGGGGGATCCACAGATACGCAGTATTTT.

This chain connects TRBV27 to TRBJ2-3; D gene ambiguous. This CDR3 comprises 11 residues. Trimming removed 7 bases at V and 8 bases at J, with 10 bases between. Germline V gives CDR1 MNHEY, CDR2 SMNVEV (reference sequence). The CDR3 nucleotides read TGTGCCAGCACCCATTTGGGTACGCAGTATTTT. It is translated as CASTHLGTQYF.

This clonotype turned up a few times. The rearrangement links TRBV29-1 to TRBJ2-7, with TRBD2 matching 10 bases. Germline V gene sequence: CDR1 SQVTM, CDR2 ANQGSEA. This CDR3 region has 14 residues. V lost 7 bases and J lost 4; bases outside the gene matches: 10. The chain's CDR3 is CSAVPVGLAYEQYF. CDR3 nucleotide sequence: TGCAGCGCCGTCCCTGTGGGACTAGCGTACGAGCAGTACTTC.

The chain links TRBV12-3 or TRBV12-4 to TRBJ2-7; D is possibly TRBD1 (5 bases). Trimming left V 1 base short and J 3 bases short, with 10 bases between. The CDR3 consists of 14 residues. CDR3 residues: CASSLEGMIYEQYF. CDR3 coding DNA: TGTGCCAGCAGTTTAGAGGGGATGATCTACGAGCAGTACTTC.

This chain connects TRBV20-1 to TRBJ2-7; 10 nucleotides match TRBD1. Germline V gene sequence: CDR1 DFQATT, CDR2 SNEGSKA (reference sequence). The CDR3 consists of 14 residues. Germline trimming cut 5 bases from V and 3 bases from J; bases unmatched to any gene: 7. CDR3 sequence (DNA): TGCAGTGCTGGGGACAGGGGTGAAGGCTACGAGCAGTACTTC. Its translation is CSAGDRGEGYEQYF.

This chain connects TRBV5-5 to TRBJ2-3, with a weak D call TRBD2 (5 bases). V shed 0 bases and J shed 2 bases, with 10 bases lying between them. This CDR3 region has 15 residues. Germline-derived CDR1 and CDR2 are SGHKS and YYEKEE (reference sequence). CDR3 sequence: CASSLAGRDTDTQYF. The CDR3 DNA sequence: TGTGCCAGCAGCTTGGCCGGTCGGGACACAGATACGCAGTATTTT. Drawing the rest from reference TRBV5-5 and TRBJ2-3, the complete variable domain is DAGVTQSPTHLIKTRGQQVTLRCSPISGHKSVSWYQQVLGQGPQFIFQYYEKEERGRGNFPDRFSARQFPNYSSELNVNALLLGDSALYLCASSLAGRDTDTQYFGPGTRLTVL.

This clonotype was seen at least ten times. This chain uses TRBV7-2 with TRBJ2-7; 9 bases fit TRBD1. The junction had 6 bases not matched to a gene; V was cut back by 0 bases and J by 3 bases. Germline CDR1 SGHTA, CDR2 FQGNSA. The CDR3 consists of 16 residues. CDR3 sequence (DNA): TGTGCCAGCAGCTTAGCGATACAGGGGGCGGACTACGAGCAGTACTTC. Protein: CASSLAIQGADYEQYF.

In this sample, this clonotype turned up a few times. The chain carries TRBV20-1 and TRBJ2-7; TRBD1 matches at 7 bases. The CDR3 runs 15 residues. J lost 2 bases, V lost 1 base, and 8 bases had no gene match. Germline V gene lookup returns CDR1 DFQATT and CDR2 SNEGSKA (reference sequence). The CDR3 DNA is TGCAGTGCTAGAGGGTTCCGACAGGGAACCTACGAGCAGTACTTC. It yields the protein CSARGFRQGTYEQYF.

This clonotype was counted between two and nine times. The chain recombines TRBV12-3 or TRBV12-4 with TRBJ2-5; either TRBD1 or TRBD2 may supply D (5 bases each). This CDR3 contains 16 residues. The V gene lost 6 bases and the J gene lost 0 bases, with 17 bases spanning the gap. The CDR3 loop reads CASSHRTSGHQETQYF. CDR3 nucleotides: TGTGCCAGCAGCCATCGGACATCGGGGCACCAAGAGACCCAGTACTTC.

This clonotype was seen more than once but under ten times. The V gene is TRBV20-1, the J gene TRBJ2-1; TRBD2 matches at 10 bases. The CDR3 consists of 16 residues. Per the germline V gene, CDR1 is DFQATT and CDR2 is SNEGSKA (reference sequence). The V segment lost 3 bases and the J segment 0 bases; nucleotides outside the gene matches: 5. This CDR3 is CSARPSGGLSYNEQFF. CDR3 bases: TGCAGTGCTAGGCCTAGCGGGGGCCTCTCCTACAATGAGCAGTTCTTC.

This clonotype came up once. The rearrangement uses TRBV28 and TRBJ2-7; the match to TRBD1 covers 8 bases. Losses at the gene ends were 7 bases for V and 0 bases for J; bases not matched to a gene: 8. Germline CDR1 MDHEN, CDR2 SYDVKM. The CDR3 runs 15 residues. The CDR3 region has the DNA TGTGCCAGCACCGCGACAGGGGCCCCCTCCTACGAGCAGTACTTC. Protein sequence: CASTATGAPSYEQYF.